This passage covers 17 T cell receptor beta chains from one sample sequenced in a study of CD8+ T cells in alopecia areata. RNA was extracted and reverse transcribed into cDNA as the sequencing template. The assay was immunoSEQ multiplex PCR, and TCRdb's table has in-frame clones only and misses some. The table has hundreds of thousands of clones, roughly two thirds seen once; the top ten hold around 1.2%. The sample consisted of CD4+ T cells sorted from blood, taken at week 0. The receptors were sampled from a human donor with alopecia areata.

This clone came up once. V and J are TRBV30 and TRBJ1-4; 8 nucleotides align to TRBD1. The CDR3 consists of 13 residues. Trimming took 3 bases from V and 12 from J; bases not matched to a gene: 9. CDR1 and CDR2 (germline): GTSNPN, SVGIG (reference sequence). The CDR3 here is CAWRGDRRGELFF. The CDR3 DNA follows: TGTGCCTGGAGGGGGGACAGGCGGGGAGAACTGTTTTTT.

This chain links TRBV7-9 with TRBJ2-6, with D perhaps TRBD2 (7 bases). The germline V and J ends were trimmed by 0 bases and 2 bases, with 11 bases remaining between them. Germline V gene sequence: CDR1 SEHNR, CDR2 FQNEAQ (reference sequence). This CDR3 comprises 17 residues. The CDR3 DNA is TGTGCCAGCAGCTTAGCGCGCGGGGGCACTGGGGCCAACGTCCTGACTTTC. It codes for CASSLARGGTGANVLTF.

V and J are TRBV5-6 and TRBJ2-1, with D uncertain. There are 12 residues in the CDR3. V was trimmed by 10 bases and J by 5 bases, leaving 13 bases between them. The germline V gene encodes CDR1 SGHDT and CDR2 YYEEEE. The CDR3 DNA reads TGTGCCTCGGGTATAAGGGACAATGAGCAGTTCTTC. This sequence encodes CASGIRDNEQFF.

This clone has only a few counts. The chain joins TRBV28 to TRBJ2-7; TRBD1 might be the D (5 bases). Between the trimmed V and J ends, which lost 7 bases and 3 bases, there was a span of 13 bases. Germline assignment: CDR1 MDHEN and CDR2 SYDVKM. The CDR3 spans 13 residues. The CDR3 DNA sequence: TGTGCCAGCATCACCGGGCAGGGCTACGAGCAGTACTTC. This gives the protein CASITGQGYEQYF.

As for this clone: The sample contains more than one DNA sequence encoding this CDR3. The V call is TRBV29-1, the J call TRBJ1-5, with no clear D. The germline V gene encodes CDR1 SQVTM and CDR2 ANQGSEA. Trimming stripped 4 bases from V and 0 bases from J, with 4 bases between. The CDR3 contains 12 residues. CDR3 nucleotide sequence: TGCAGCGTTGCAGATAGCAATCAGCCCCAGCATTTT. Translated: CSVADSNQPQHF.

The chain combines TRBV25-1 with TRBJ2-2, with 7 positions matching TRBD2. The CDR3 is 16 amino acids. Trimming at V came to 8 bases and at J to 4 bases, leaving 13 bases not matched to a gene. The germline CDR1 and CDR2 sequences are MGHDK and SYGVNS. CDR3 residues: CASYEGGGEATGELFF. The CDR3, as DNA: TGTGCCAGCTACGAAGGCGGGGGAGAAGCCACCGGGGAGCTGTTTTTT.

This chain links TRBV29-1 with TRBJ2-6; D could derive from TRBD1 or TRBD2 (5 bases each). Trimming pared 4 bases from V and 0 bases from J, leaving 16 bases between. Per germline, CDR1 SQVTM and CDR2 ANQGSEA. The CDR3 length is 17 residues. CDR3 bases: TGCAGCGTTGTCCTAGGGACCGGATTCTCTGGGGCCAACGTCCTGACTTTC. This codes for CSVVLGTGFSGANVLTF.

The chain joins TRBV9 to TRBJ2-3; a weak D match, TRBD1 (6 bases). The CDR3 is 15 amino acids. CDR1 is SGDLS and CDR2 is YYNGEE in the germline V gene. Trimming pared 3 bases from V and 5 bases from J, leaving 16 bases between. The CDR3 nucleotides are TGTGCCAGCAGCGAGGGACCGGGCAGGGGAGATACGCAGTATTTT. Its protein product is CASSEGPGRGDTQYF.

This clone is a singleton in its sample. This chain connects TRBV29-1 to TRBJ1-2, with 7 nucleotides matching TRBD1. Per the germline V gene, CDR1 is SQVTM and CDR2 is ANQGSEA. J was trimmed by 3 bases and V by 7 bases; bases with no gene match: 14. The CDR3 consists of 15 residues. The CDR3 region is CSAQGQPEGDYGYTF. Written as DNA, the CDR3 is TGCAGCGCCCAGGGACAGCCGGAAGGGGACTATGGCTACACCTTC.

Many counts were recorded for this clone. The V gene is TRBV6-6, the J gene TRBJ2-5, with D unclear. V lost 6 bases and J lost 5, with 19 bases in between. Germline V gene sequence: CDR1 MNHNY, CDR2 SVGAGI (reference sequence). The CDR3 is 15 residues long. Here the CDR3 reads CASRTSWGIRETQYF. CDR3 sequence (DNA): TGTGCCAGCAGGACCTCCTGGGGAATCCGGGAGACCCAGTACTTC.

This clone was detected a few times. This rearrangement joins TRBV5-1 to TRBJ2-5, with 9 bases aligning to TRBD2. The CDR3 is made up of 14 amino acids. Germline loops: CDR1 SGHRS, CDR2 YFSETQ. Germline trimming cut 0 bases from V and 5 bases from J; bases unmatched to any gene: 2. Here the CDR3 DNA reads TGCGCCAGCAGCTTGGGTCTAGCGGGGGAGACCCAGTACTTC. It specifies CASSLGLAGETQYF.

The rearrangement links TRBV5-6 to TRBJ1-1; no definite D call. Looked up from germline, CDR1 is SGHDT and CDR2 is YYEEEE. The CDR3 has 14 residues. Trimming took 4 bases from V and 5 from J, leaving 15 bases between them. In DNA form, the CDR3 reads TGTGCCAGCAGCACTCCTCTTCGGTGGACTGAAGCTTTCTTT. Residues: CASSTPLRWTEAFF.

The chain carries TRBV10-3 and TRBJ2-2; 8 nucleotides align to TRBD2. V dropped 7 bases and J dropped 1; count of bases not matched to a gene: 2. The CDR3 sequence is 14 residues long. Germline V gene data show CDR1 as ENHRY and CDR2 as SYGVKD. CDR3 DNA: TGTGCCATCAATCTAGCGGGGAACACCGGGGAGCTGTTTTTT. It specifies CAINLAGNTGELFF.

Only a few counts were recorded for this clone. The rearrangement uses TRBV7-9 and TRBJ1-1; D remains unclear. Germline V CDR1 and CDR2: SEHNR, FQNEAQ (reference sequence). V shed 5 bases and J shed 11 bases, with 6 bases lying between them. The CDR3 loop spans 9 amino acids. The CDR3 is CASSRTAFF. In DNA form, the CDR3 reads TGTGCCAGCAGCCGAACGGCTTTCTTT.

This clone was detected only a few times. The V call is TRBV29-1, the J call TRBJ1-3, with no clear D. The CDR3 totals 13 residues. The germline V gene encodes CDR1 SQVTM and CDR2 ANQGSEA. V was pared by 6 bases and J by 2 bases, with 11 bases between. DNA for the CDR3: TGCAGCGTGGTTGTAACCACTGGAAACACCATATATTTT. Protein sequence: CSVVVTTGNTIYF.

CDR3: CASSAGGPGNTIYF. For the CDR3, the DNA is TGTGCCAGCAGTGCAGGGGGGCCTGGAAACACCATATATTTT. V gene TRBV25-1 combines with J gene TRBJ1-3; 7 bases align to TRBD1. V was pared by 4 bases and J by 2 bases, with 2 bases of the junction left unmatched. In germline, CDR1 is MGHDK, CDR2 SYGVNS. CDR3 length: 14 amino acids.

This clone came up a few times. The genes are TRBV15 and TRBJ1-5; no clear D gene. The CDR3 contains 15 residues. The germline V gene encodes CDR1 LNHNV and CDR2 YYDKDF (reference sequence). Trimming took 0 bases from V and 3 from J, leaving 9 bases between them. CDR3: CATSRDQAYNQPQHF. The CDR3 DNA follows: TGTGCCACCAGCAGAGATCAGGCCTACAATCAGCCCCAGCATTTT.